Reported below is one TCR beta chain. Its antigen remains unknown. Assay used: immunoSEQ multiplex PCR; TCRdb lists only in-frame clones, some missing. The repertoire holds fewer than 100,000 clones, about 96% seen once, with under 2% in the top ten. Sample time point: recipient sample about 28 days before transplant, after cytoreduction. The data derive from a study of T cell clonotyping in hematopoietic cell transplantation. Study as a whole: Pretransplant recipient samples were taken after cytoreduction. Whole-study findings and limits: No sorting was done, leaving CD4 and CD8 contributions mixed. Broader posttransplant TCR repertoire diversity was predicted by graft donor and pretransplant recipient Inverse Simpson Index values.

Germline CDR1 and CDR2: MDHEN and SYDVKM. V was pared by 5 bases and J by 0 bases, with 8 bases between. The CDR3 loop spans 14 amino acids. The V gene is TRBV28, the J gene TRBJ1-5; unclear D gene. The sample consisted of peripheral blood mononuclear cells, taken before stem cell transplant. The receptor was derived from a woman aged 50 to 65 with acute myeloid leukemia. Some clones in this sample may be carry-over from other donors' samples. This CDR3 reads CASSGSYSNQPQHF. CDR3 nucleotides: TGTGCCAGCAGTGGGAGCTATAGCAATCAGCCCCAGCATTTT.